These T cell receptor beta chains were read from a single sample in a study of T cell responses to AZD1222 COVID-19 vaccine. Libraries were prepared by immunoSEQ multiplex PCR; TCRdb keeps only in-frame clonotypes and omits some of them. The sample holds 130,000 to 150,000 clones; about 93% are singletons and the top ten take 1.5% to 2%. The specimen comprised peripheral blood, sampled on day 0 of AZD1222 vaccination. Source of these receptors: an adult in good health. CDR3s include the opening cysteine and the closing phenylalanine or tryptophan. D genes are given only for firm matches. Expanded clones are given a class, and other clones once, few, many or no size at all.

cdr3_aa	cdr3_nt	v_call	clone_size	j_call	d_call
CASSLVSGGELFF	TGTGCCAGCAGCTTAGTATCGGGCGGGGAGCTGTTTTTT	TRBV7-6	.	TRBJ2-2	.
CASSVGSTNYGYTF	TGTGCCAGCAGCGTTGGCAGCACAAACTATGGCTACACCTTC	TRBV28	once	TRBJ1-2	.
CASSVVADSYNEQFF	TGTGCCAGCAGCGTAGTGGCGGACTCCTACAATGAGCAGTTCTTC	TRBV9	.	TRBJ2-1	.
CSVPGRGNTEAFF	TGCAGCGTTCCAGGGAGGGGGAACACTGAAGCTTTCTTT	TRBV29-1	.	TRBJ1-1	.
CATSSARGQGSNYGYTF	TGTGCCACCAGCAGCGCTCGCGGACAGGGGTCTAACTATGGCTACACCTTC	TRBV15	.	TRBJ1-2	TRBD1
CASSDPIGTGDTGYTF	TGTGCCAGCAGTGACCCAATCGGGACAGGGGATACTGGCTACACCTTC	TRBV6-4	.	TRBJ1-2	TRBD1
CASSLGNEQFF	TGCGCCAGCAGCTTGGGCAATGAGCAGTTCTTC	TRBV5-1	few	TRBJ2-1	.
CASSPPGLLNTEAFF	TGTGCCAGTAGTCCGCCGGGACTGCTGAACACTGAAGCTTTCTTT	TRBV19	.	TRBJ1-1	.
CSASHGLAGVGNEQFF	TGCAGTGCTAGTCACGGACTAGCGGGAGTGGGCAATGAGCAGTTCTTC	TRBV20-1	.	TRBJ2-1	TRBD2
CASSVDRRGYGYTF	TGTGCCAGCAGCGTAGATCGGCGGGGCTATGGCTACACCTTC	TRBV9	.	TRBJ1-2	.
CASSVADRSSYEQYF	TGTGCCAGCAGCGTAGCCGACAGGTCCTCCTACGAGCAGTACTTC	TRBV9	many	TRBJ2-7	.
CASSQPGYTEAFF	TGTGCCAGCAGCCAACCAGGCTATACTGAAGCTTTCTTT	TRBV3-1/TRBV3-2	.	TRBJ1-1	.
CASSSAGGVRGDTQYF	TGTGCCAGCAGCTCCGCAGGGGGCGTACGGGGTGATACGCAGTATTTT	TRBV7-3	.	TRBJ2-3	TRBD1
CASSSSPGTSLTGELFF	TGTGCCAGCAGCTCGAGTCCCGGGACTAGCTTAACCGGGGAGCTGTTTTTT	TRBV11-2	.	TRBJ2-2	TRBD2
CASSALDEETQYF	TGCGCCAGCAGTGCGTTGGACGAAGAGACCCAGTACTTC	TRBV10-1	.	TRBJ2-5	.
CSGSGGAVAYGYTF	TGCAGCGGATCAGGGGGCGCGGTAGCCTATGGCTACACCTTC	TRBV29-1	once	TRBJ1-2	TRBD1
CASSPRDRASPLHF	TGTGCCAGCAGTCCCCGGGACAGGGCTTCACCCCTCCACTTT	TRBV6-5	.	TRBJ1-6	TRBD1
CATSGRTSGHPGYNEQFF	TGTGCCACCAGTGGCCGGACTAGCGGCCACCCGGGCTACAATGAGCAGTTCTTC	TRBV24-1	.	TRBJ2-1	TRBD2
CASSQSWGQETQYF	TGCGCCAGCAGCCAATCCTGGGGCCAAGAGACCCAGTACTTC	TRBV4-1	.	TRBJ2-5	.
CASSYPGTGWDEQFF	TGTGCCAGCAGTTACCCTGGGACAGGGTGGGATGAGCAGTTCTTC	TRBV6-5	.	TRBJ2-1	TRBD1
CASSLAPLRHTEAFF	TGTGCCAGCAGCTTAGCCCCCCTGAGGCACACTGAAGCTTTCTTT	TRBV7-2	.	TRBJ1-1	.